The present T cell receptor (beta chain) was sequenced within a study of response to subunit inactivated influenza vaccine. Study-level points and caveats: The authors offered the suggestion that each seasonal influenza vaccination recruits few new T cells.

TCRdb reanalysed the RT-PCR reads using MiXCR and keeps one entry per CDR3 protein. The data show 650,000 to 800,000 distinct CDR3 sequences, roughly 20% seen once. From germline, CDR1 is KGHSH and CDR2 LQKENI. This CDR3 is built from 15 residues. V shed 3 bases and J shed 1 base, with 12 bases lying between them. On this clonotype: Its target is not known.

This material consisted of PBMCs from blood, taken less than 6 days after vaccination. The chain couples TRBV18 to TRBJ1-1; D might be TRBD1 (5 bases). The receptor was derived from a man aged 50 to 60 who received an inactivated influenza vaccine. CDR3: CASSPNGGSNTEAFF. DNA for the CDR3: TGTGCCAGCTCACCGAACGGGGGATCGAACACTGAAGCTTTCTTT.